These 27 T cell receptor beta chains share one sample of origin, sequenced in a study of T cell changes during pregnancy in multiple sclerosis. Assay: immunoSEQ multiplex PCR; the TCRdb copy retains only in-frame clones and omits some. Of under 85,000 clones listed, roughly 94% are singletons. The sample here was peripheral blood, taken in the third trimester of pregnancy. Every receptor here comes from a female donor with multiple sclerosis, enrolled in a pregnancy study.

This chain connects TRBV13 to TRBJ2-7, with a weak D call TRBD1 (6 bases). CDR3 length: 13 residues. Trimming removed 5 bases from V and 2 bases from J, with 10 bases in between. In germline, CDR1 is PRHDT, CDR2 FYEKMQ (reference sequence). The CDR3 loop is CASSGGPTYEQYF. In nucleotides, the CDR3 is TGTGCCAGCAGCGGGGGCCCAACCTACGAGCAGTACTTC.

The chain employs TRBV6-5 and TRBJ2-3; TRBD2 is a possible D gene (6 bases). The CDR3 extends over 14 amino acids. V dropped 7 bases and J dropped 1 base, with 12 bases sitting between them. Germline assignment: CDR1 MNHEY and CDR2 SVGAGI. CDR3 nucleotides: TGTGCCAGCATGGACTATCCGGGCACAGATACGCAGTATTTT. The encoded protein is CASMDYPGTDTQYF.

This chain uses TRBV19 with TRBJ1-4; no clear D gene. The CDR3 is 12 residues long. The V and J ends lost 11 bases and 8 bases respectively, with 15 bases between them. Germline V gene lookup returns CDR1 LNHDA and CDR2 SQIVND (reference sequence). In DNA, the CDR3 is TGTGCCCCCCGGCGGGGAATCGAAAAACTGTTTTTT. Translated: CAPRRGIEKLFF.

This chain connects TRBV6-1 to TRBJ1-2; the match to TRBD1 covers 11 bases. CDR3 length equals 15 residues. Germline V gene lookup returns CDR1 MNHNS and CDR2 SASEGT. The V segment lost 4 bases and the J segment 2 bases; nucleotides outside the gene matches: 3. CDR3 DNA sequence: TGTGCCAGCAGTGTGGACAGGGGGCTGAACTATGGCTACACCTTC. It specifies CASSVDRGLNYGYTF.

V is TRBV11-1 and J is TRBJ1-1, with no clear D. Trimming shortened V by 3 bases and J by 1 base, and 6 bases separated the two germline ends. From germline, CDR1 is SGHAT and CDR2 FQDESV (reference sequence). The length of the CDR3 is 13 residues. CDR3 in amino acids: CASSLRRNTEAFF. The CDR3 region has the DNA TGTGCCAGCAGCTTGAGGAGGAACACTGAAGCTTTCTTT.

The chain recombines TRBV4-3 with TRBJ1-5; no clear D. The CDR3 is made up of 14 amino acids. The V gene's germline CDR1 is LGHNA and CDR2 YSLEER. The V end lost 0 bases, the J end lost 6 bases, and 9 bases lay between the germline ends. DNA of the CDR3: TGCGCCAGCAGCCAAGATCCGGGTTCTCAGCCCCAGCATTTT. Translation gives CASSQDPGSQPQHF.

The rearrangement joins TRBV29-1 to TRBJ1-6; 7 bases are shared with TRBD1. This CDR3 has 12 residues. V dropped 5 bases and J dropped 8; count of bases not matched to a gene: 3. Germline V gene lookup returns CDR1 SQVTM and CDR2 ANQGSEA. The CDR3 spells CSVWDSYSPLHF. The CDR3 bases are TGCAGCGTTTGGGACAGCTATTCACCCCTCCACTTT. Supplemented by reference TRBV29-1 and TRBJ1-6, the full variable domain reads SAVISQKPSRDICQRGTSLTIQCQVDSQVTMMFWYRQQPGQSLTLIATANQGSEATYESGFVIDKFPISRPNLTFSTLTVSNMSPEDSSIYLCSVWDSYSPLHFGNGTRLTVT.

The V gene is TRBV4-3, the J gene TRBJ2-3; 8 nucleotides agree with TRBD1. Germline V gene lookup returns CDR1 LGHNA and CDR2 YSLEER. This CDR3 has 14 residues. Losses at the gene ends were 0 bases for V and 10 bases for J; bases not matched to a gene: 6. In DNA form, the CDR3 reads TGCGCCAGCAGCCAAGACCCCGGACAGGGTGCGCAGTATTTT. Its translation: CASSQDPGQGAQYF.

Only one count was recorded for this clone. This rearrangement joins TRBV6-1 to TRBJ2-7; 8 bases are shared with TRBD2. Germline CDR1 and CDR2: MNHNS and SASEGT. V was pared by 4 bases and J by 6 bases, with 14 bases of the junction left unmatched. This CDR3 comprises 16 residues. CDR3 in DNA: TGTGCCAGCAGTGGATACGAGCGGGGGCGGACCGGCGAGCAGTACTTC. This sequence encodes CASSGYERGRTGEQYF.

This rearrangement joins TRBV9 to TRBJ1-1, with 8 bases matching TRBD1. From germline, CDR1 is SGDLS and CDR2 YYNGEE. The junction had 8 bases not matched to a gene; V was cut back by 3 bases and J by 1 base. This CDR3 has 16 amino acids. The CDR3 bases are TGTGCCAGCAGCGGACCGACGGGACAGGCGAACACTGAAGCTTTCTTT. Its translation is CASSGPTGQANTEAFF.

V and J are TRBV4-3 and TRBJ2-5, with D perhaps TRBD2 (7 bases). The CDR3 has 15 residues. Trimming shortened V by 0 bases and J by 4 bases, and 12 bases separated the two germline ends. Germline V gives CDR1 LGHNA, CDR2 YSLEER. CDR3 region: CASSQDLRGGETQYF. In nucleotides, the CDR3 is TGCGCCAGCAGCCAAGATTTGAGGGGGGGAGAGACCCAGTACTTC.

This clone was counted a few times. J is TRBJ1-5 and V is TRBV12-5, with D hard to call. V lost 3 bases and J lost 1, with 7 bases in between. Germline values: CDR1 LGHNT, CDR2 FRNRAP. The CDR3 is 14 amino acids. In DNA form, the CDR3 reads TGTGCTAGTGGTTTAACTTGGAGCAATCAGCCCCAGCATTTT. It is translated as CASGLTWSNQPQHF.

V and J are TRBV15 and TRBJ1-3, with D maybe TRBD1 (5 bases). The CDR3 contains 15 residues. Germline CDR1 and CDR2: LNHNV and YYDKDF (reference sequence). V was trimmed by 4 bases and J by 5 bases, leaving 15 bases between them. Written as DNA, the CDR3 is TGTGCCACCAGCACGAGCACGGAGGGGAGAAACACCATATATTTT. This gives the protein CATSTSTEGRNTIYF.

This chain connects TRBV4-3 to TRBJ1-1; no definite D call. V was pared by 9 bases and J by 1 base, with 15 bases between. CDR1 and CDR2 (germline): LGHNA, YSLEER. There are 14 residues in the CDR3. CDR3 region: CASTEDLRNTEAFF. The CDR3 DNA is TGCGCCAGTACGGAGGACCTTAGGAACACTGAAGCTTTCTTT.

This chain uses TRBV7-9 with TRBJ1-4; D might be TRBD1 (5 bases). Trimming took 5 bases from V and 8 from J, leaving 15 bases between them. This CDR3 region has 14 residues. The V gene's germline CDR1 is SEHNR and CDR2 FQNEAQ (reference sequence). CDR3 DNA sequence: TGTGCCAGCAGCATCGGAACCGCAGGGGAAAAACTGTTTTTT. Amino acids: CASSIGTAGEKLFF.

The chain couples TRBV7-2 to TRBJ2-5; 11 bases are a match to TRBD2. The germline CDR1 and CDR2 sequences are SGHTA and FQGNSA. There are 16 residues in the CDR3. V lost 5 bases to trimming and J lost 5 bases; unmatched junction nucleotides: 10. CDR3 protein: CASSTLAGGRRETQYF. Here the CDR3 DNA reads TGTGCCAGCAGCACCTTAGCGGGGGGGCGTAGGGAGACCCAGTACTTC.

This clone was seen just once. The rearrangement joins TRBV20-1 to TRBJ2-1; D possibly corresponds to TRBD1 (5 bases). The CDR3 is 11 residues long. The V gene's germline CDR1 is DFQATT and CDR2 SNEGSKA (reference sequence). Trimming stripped 0 bases from V and 16 bases from J, with 13 bases between. In nucleotides, the CDR3 is TGCAGTGCTAGAGATCCAGGGATGCAATTCTTC. Translated: CSARDPGMQFF.

J is TRBJ2-7 and V is TRBV9; 7 bases match TRBD1. The CDR3 is made up of 13 amino acids. Germline V gene sequence: CDR1 SGDLS, CDR2 YYNGEE. Germline trimming cut 3 bases from V and 4 bases from J; bases unmatched to any gene: 4. DNA of the CDR3: TGTGCCAGCAGCGGAGACAGGGTGTACGAGCAGTACTTC. Translating gives CASSGDRVYEQYF.

The chain joins TRBV14 to TRBJ1-1; D gene unclear. Germline V CDR1 and CDR2: SGHDN, FVKESK. The CDR3 runs 17 residues. The ends were cut back, 1 base at V and 0 bases at J, with 15 bases in the middle. The chain's CDR3 is CASSQVIGVLLNTEAFF. CDR3 bases: TGTGCCAGCAGCCAAGTCATCGGGGTTTTATTGAACACTGAAGCTTTCTTT.

J is TRBJ2-1 and V is TRBV2, with 10 bases fitting TRBD1. The CDR3 is made up of 15 amino acids. The junction had 8 bases not matched to a gene; V was cut back by 6 bases and J by 6 bases. Germline V CDR1 and CDR2: SNHLY, FYNNEI. This CDR3 is CASSPGTGVVNEQFF. The CDR3 nucleotides read TGTGCCAGCAGCCCCGGGACAGGGGTGGTCAATGAGCAGTTCTTC.

The genes are TRBV7-9 and TRBJ1-3; TRBD1 agrees at 9 bases. CDR1 and CDR2 (germline): SEHNR, FQNEAQ (reference sequence). CDR3 length: 17 amino acids. V lost 5 bases, J lost 0 bases, and 8 bases stayed unmatched. CDR3 residues: CASSHAPTGGSGNTIYF. CDR3 nucleotides: TGTGCCAGCAGCCACGCCCCGACAGGGGGCTCTGGAAACACCATATATTTT. The complete variable domain, with remaining parts taken from reference TRBV7-9 and TRBJ1-3, reads DTGVSQNPRHKITKRGQNVTFRCDPISEHNRLYWYRQTLGQGPEFLTYFQNEAQLEKSRLLSDRFSAERPKGSFSTLEIQRTEQGDSAMYLCASSHAPTGGSGNTIYFGEGSWLTVV.

The genes are TRBV19 and TRBJ2-3, with 13 bases aligning to TRBD2. The CDR3 length is 18 residues. Losses at the gene ends were 6 bases for V and 1 base for J; bases not matched to a gene: 10. Germline lookup yields CDR1 LNHDA and CDR2 SQIVND (reference sequence). CDR3 nucleotide sequence: TGTGCCAGTAGCATTACTAGCGGGGGGGGCGCCGGCACAGATACGCAGTATTTT. Amino acids: CASSITSGGGAGTDTQYF.

In DNA, the CDR3 is TGTGCCAGCTCACCCGAGGGGCTCCCGGCGGGGGAGCAGTACTTC. Translated, it gives CASSPEGLPAGEQYF. This sequence joins TRBV18 and TRBJ2-7, with a weak D call TRBD2 (6 bases). Trimming removed 3 bases at V and 7 bases at J, with 19 bases between. The CDR3 contains 15 residues. Germline V gene data show CDR1 as KGHSH and CDR2 as LQKENI.

The J gene is TRBJ1-1, the V gene TRBV19; D is undetermined. V lost 2 bases to trimming and J lost 4 bases, with 8 bases between them. CDR1 and CDR2 (germline): LNHDA, SQIVND (reference sequence). The CDR3 extends over 13 amino acids. DNA for the CDR3: TGTGCCAGTAGTATATACCTCGGCACTGAAGCTTTCTTT. It is translated as CASSIYLGTEAFF.

This chain links TRBV11-3 with TRBJ1-2; 8 nucleotides line up with TRBD1. Germline CDR1 and CDR2: SGHNT and YENEEA. The CDR3 has 16 amino acids. V lost 4 bases to trimming and J lost 3 bases; unmatched junction nucleotides: 10. The CDR3 nucleotides are TGTGCCAGCAGCTACCATTCAGGGGGCATTGACTATGGCTACACCTTC. Its protein is CASSYHSGGIDYGYTF.

The chain recombines TRBV7-8 with TRBJ1-6; perhaps TRBD1 as D (5 bases). The CDR3 is 14 residues long. Germline values: CDR1 SGHVS, CDR2 FQNEAQ. The V gene lost 3 bases and the J gene lost 5 bases, with 8 bases spanning the gap. The CDR3 bases are TGTGCCAGCAGCTTGGGAGGGGATAATTCACCCCTCCACTTT. It translates to CASSLGGDNSPLHF.

The chain recombines TRBV18 with TRBJ2-2; D call uncertain. This CDR3 region has 13 residues. Deletions cut 4 bases from V and 5 bases from J, with 8 bases between. Germline-derived CDR1 and CDR2 are KGHSH and LQKENI. The CDR3 DNA sequence: TGTGCCAGCTCACATCCGGGTACCGGGGAGCTGTTTTTT. It yields the protein CASSHPGTGELFF.